This TCR beta chain originates from a study of memory CD4+ T cells and cytomegalovirus serostatus. Findings and caveats of the study: The CMV-associated TCR signature appears largely within the CD4+ memory repertoire.

Single viable CD3+CD4+CD8-CD45RO+ cells were sorted as the memory CD4+ T cells. CMV serostatus came from serum IgG against pp150, pp28, p38, p52. As processed by the authors: Out-of-frame sequences were removed, leaving 2 million to 2.5 million distinct TCRbeta sequences. Assay used: immunoSEQ multiplex PCR; TCRdb lists only in-frame clones, some missing. V, J and clone size are taken as reported in that table, and D and trimming were inferred from the DNA itself. The sample gives fewer than 50,000 clones, 70% to 80% of which show up once; about 1.1% is in the top ten. With regard to this clone: Its matching antigen is unknown.

The origin of this receptor is an adult in good health and CMV-seronegative. The specimen was memory CD4+ T cells from blood.

The CDR3 here is CASSPSWTGDNEQFF. The CDR3 nucleotides are TGTGCCAGCAGCCCTTCCTGGACAGGGGACAATGAGCAGTTCTTC. The chain carries TRBV7-6 and TRBJ2-1, with 9 bases that match TRBD1. The V gene's germline CDR1 is SGHVS and CDR2 FNYEAQ. J lost 5 bases, V lost 5 bases, and 7 bases had no gene match. The CDR3 is made up of 15 amino acids.